One and the same sample provided the 31 T cell receptor beta chains below, sequenced in a study of shared clonotypes between healthy human individuals. Produced via immunoSEQ multiplex PCR; TCRdb's table is partial and in-frame only. The profile shows 2 million to 3 million clones, approximately 93% of them singletons. Sequencing was performed on naive CD4+ T cells from PBMCs. Stated subset: CD45RA+ positively selected. The receptors were sampled from a young man in good health. Some clones in this sample may be carry-over from other donors' samples.

Points on this clone: This CDR3 is also generated by other DNA sequences in the sample. The chain has TRBV19 and TRBJ2-7; 13 bases line up with TRBD2. Germline trimming cut 5 bases from V and 0 bases from J; bases unmatched to any gene: 1. CDR3 length equals 15 residues. CDR1 is LNHDA and CDR2 is SQIVND in the germline V gene (reference sequence). The CDR3 DNA reads as TGTGCCAGTAGTCGGACTAGCGGGAGCTCCTACGAGCAGTACTTC. It translates to CASSRTSGSSYEQYF.

The chain joins TRBV2 to TRBJ2-1; D ambiguous. Germline loops: CDR1 SNHLY, CDR2 FYNNEI. Trimming pared 10 bases from V and 0 bases from J, leaving 19 bases between. The CDR3 has 16 amino acids. CDR3 residues: CATSNGRAASYNEQFF. In DNA form, the CDR3 reads TGTGCCACATCCAACGGACGGGCGGCCTCCTACAATGAGCAGTTCTTC.

The CDR3 sequence is CASSNGTGVFEAFF. The CDR3 DNA reads TGTGCCAGCAGTAACGGGACAGGGGTTTTTGAGGCTTTCTTT. This chain links TRBV6-5 with TRBJ1-1; 10 bases map to TRBD1. CDR3 length equals 14 residues. J lost 11 bases, V lost 5 bases, and 11 bases had no gene match. Germline lookup yields CDR1 MNHEY and CDR2 SVGAGI.

The chain combines TRBV28 with TRBJ2-1, with D maybe TRBD2 (6 bases). Germline V CDR1 and CDR2: MDHEN, SYDVKM. The CDR3 consists of 12 residues. V was cut by 5 bases and J by 9 bases, with 11 bases left in between. CDR3 sequence reads: CASSPRETEQFF. The CDR3 nucleotides are TGTGCCAGCAGTCCTCGGGAGACTGAGCAGTTCTTC.

CDR3 nucleotides: TGCGCCAGCAGCCAGGTTCTCCCAGAGACCCAGTACTTC. Protein product: CASSQVLPETQYF. The chain recombines TRBV5-1 with TRBJ2-5; no firm D call. The CDR3 totals 13 residues. Germline V gene sequence: CDR1 SGHRS, CDR2 YFSETQ. V shed 4 bases and J shed 4 bases, with 11 bases lying between them.

The chain links TRBV25-1 to TRBJ2-7; 10 nucleotides agree with TRBD2. The trim removed 3 bases at V and 3 bases at J, leaving 2 bases unmatched. Germline-derived CDR1 and CDR2 are MGHDK and SYGVNS. This CDR3 has 14 residues. The CDR3 loop is CASSDRTSGYEQYF. The CDR3 bases are TGTGCCAGCAGTGATAGGACTAGCGGCTACGAGCAGTACTTC.

V gene TRBV9 combines with J gene TRBJ2-3, with 8 bases identical to TRBD2. With V trimmed by 2 bases and J by 6 bases, 8 bases remained unmatched. The CDR3 sequence is 15 residues long. The V gene's germline CDR1 is SGDLS and CDR2 YYNGEE. CDR3 DNA: TGTGCCAGCAGCGTCCTAGCGGGTAGGTGGGATACGCAGTATTTT. Amino acid sequence: CASSVLAGRWDTQYF.

The chain carries TRBV6-5 and TRBJ1-2; D not resolved. CDR1 and CDR2 (germline): MNHEY, SVGAGI. The V and J ends lost 0 bases and 8 bases respectively, with 10 bases between them. The CDR3 sequence is 13 residues long. The CDR3: CASSYSAVFGYTF. CDR3 DNA: TGTGCCAGCAGTTACTCTGCTGTGTTCGGCTACACCTTC.

This rearrangement joins TRBV25-1 to TRBJ1-3; 9 bases align to TRBD1. CDR1 is MGHDK, CDR2 SYGVNS, per germline. The CDR3 totals 15 residues. V shed 5 bases and J 3 bases; nucleotides not matched to a gene: 5. The CDR3 protein is CASSTDRGDGNTIYF. DNA of the CDR3: TGTGCCAGCAGTACGGACAGGGGAGATGGAAACACCATATATTTT.

The table lists this clone with a few counts. The chain links TRBV2 to TRBJ1-1; no firm D call. The V gene lost 3 bases and the J gene lost 4 bases, with 9 bases spanning the gap. The CDR3 sequence is 13 residues long. The germline gives CDR1 SNHLY, CDR2 FYNNEI. In DNA, the CDR3 is TGTGCCAGCAGTGATAGGGAAGGCACTGAAGCTTTCTTT. As protein: CASSDREGTEAFF.

Turning to this clone: Other nucleotide sequences from this sample produce the same CDR3. This chain joins TRBV4-1 and TRBJ2-5; D might be TRBD1 (5 bases). V was cut by 1 base and J by 5 bases, with 5 bases left in between. CDR3 length: 12 residues. Germline loops: CDR1 MGHRA, CDR2 YSYEKL. CDR3 sequence (DNA): TGCGCCAGCAGCCAAGCAGGGGAGACCCAGTACTTC. Protein product: CASSQAGETQYF.

This clone was seen only once. The chain employs TRBV20-1 and TRBJ2-7, with D unresolved. V was shortened by 7 bases and J by 7 bases, with 14 bases between the two germline ends. The CDR3 runs to 11 residues. Germline V gives CDR1 DFQATT, CDR2 SNEGSKA (reference sequence). The CDR3 DNA reads as TGCAGTGTTGAGGTCAAGGGAGAGCAGTACTTC. Its protein product is CSVEVKGEQYF.

The V gene is TRBV5-1, the J gene TRBJ1-2; possibly TRBD1 for D (5 bases). Trimming took off 0 bases at V and 7 bases at J, with 13 bases between the two ends. CDR1 SGHRS and CDR2 YFSETQ come from the germline V gene. The CDR3 sequence is 14 residues long. CDR3 residues: CASSLGEGVVGYTF. The CDR3 nucleotides read TGCGCCAGCAGCTTGGGGGAAGGGGTAGTTGGCTACACCTTC.

The V and J genes are TRBV7-9 and TRBJ2-6; the D is unclear. CDR1 and CDR2 (germline): SEHNR, FQNEAQ (reference sequence). The CDR3 totals 13 residues. With 7 bases removed from V and 0 bases from J, the gap between germline ends came to 4 bases. CDR3 region: CASTPSGANVLTF. The CDR3 region has the DNA TGTGCCAGCACCCCCTCTGGGGCCAACGTCCTGACTTTC.

This chain uses TRBV12-2 with TRBJ2-1; the D call of TRBD2 is as the table states it, not checked on the DNA. TRBV12-2 is tagged as a pseudogene. This CDR3 comprises 15 residues. CDR3 coding DNA: TGTGCAAGTCGATATGGACTAGCCACCTTGGGTGAGCAGTTCTTC. This sequence encodes CASRYGLATLGEQFF.

In its sample, this clone was seen once. Other DNA sequences in this specimen translate into the identical CDR3. DNA of the CDR3: TGTGCCAGCTCACCAACTGGCGGGGAGACCCAGTACTTC. It specifies CASSPTGGETQYF. The V and J genes are TRBV18 and TRBJ2-5; maybe TRBD2 (5 bases). This CDR3 comprises 13 residues. Looked up from germline, CDR1 is KGHSH and CDR2 is LQKENI. V dropped 2 bases and J dropped 5 bases, with 9 bases sitting between them.

V is TRBV28 and J is TRBJ1-1, with D perhaps matching TRBD1 (5 bases). The CDR3 runs to 14 residues. Germline CDR1 MDHEN, CDR2 SYDVKM. Trimming left V 2 bases short and J 6 bases short, with 13 bases between. The CDR3: CASSLARVLAEAFF. CDR3 coding DNA: TGTGCCAGCAGTTTAGCCAGGGTCTTAGCTGAAGCTTTCTTT. The entire variable domain, with the rest obtained from reference TRBV28 and TRBJ1-1, is as follows: DVKVTQSSRYLVKRTGEKVFLECVQDMDHENMFWYRQDPGLGLRLIYFSYDVKMKEKGDIPEGYSVSREKKERFSLILESASTNQTSMYLCASSLARVLAEAFFGQGTRLTVV.

As for this clone: At one of its ends the junction is not consistent with the germline gene, which may arise from a read error. The chain combines TRBV30 with TRBJ2-2, with D unresolved. The CDR3 length is 14 residues. Germline V gene lookup returns CDR1 GTSNPN and CDR2 SVGIG (reference sequence). As DNA, the CDR3 is TGTGCCTGGAGCCACGGTGGAACCCGAAAGGAGCTGCTTTTT. Its protein is CAWSHGGTRKELLF.

The rearrangement links TRBV9 to TRBJ2-7, with D possibly TRBD1 on 6 matching bases. CDR1 is SGDLS, CDR2 YYNGEE, per germline. The CDR3 contains 15 residues. Trimming took 1 base from V and 4 from J, leaving 15 bases between them. CDR3: CASSVTPQGPYEQYF. Here the CDR3 DNA reads TGTGCCAGCAGCGTAACCCCCCAGGGGCCTTACGAGCAGTACTTC.

This CDR3 reads CASSLVSGQPQHF. The CDR3 coding sequence is TGTGCCAGCAGCTTAGTTTCGGGACAGCCCCAGCATTTT. This rearrangement joins TRBV7-2 to TRBJ1-5, with unresolved D. The CDR3 is 13 residues long. V gave up 1 base and J gave up 7 bases, with 8 bases separating them. CDR1 is SGHTA, CDR2 FQGNSA, per germline.

The V call is TRBV18, the J call TRBJ2-4; TRBD1 matches 8 bases. V lost 4 bases and J lost 0; bases outside the gene matches: 11. The CDR3 spans 18 residues. Germline V gene sequence: CDR1 KGHSH, CDR2 LQKENI. The CDR3 loop reads CASSLGQGRALAKNIQYF. CDR3 coding DNA: TGTGCCAGCTCACTCGGACAGGGTCGAGCGCTAGCCAAAAACATTCAGTACTTC.

The V gene is TRBV12-5, the J gene TRBJ2-7; D not certain. The CDR3 runs 11 residues. Germline loops: CDR1 LGHNT, CDR2 FRNRAP. V was cut by 8 bases and J by 0 bases, with 5 bases left in between. CDR3 sequence: CASHCSYEQYF. CDR3 nucleotides: TGTGCTAGTCACTGCTCCTACGAGCAGTACTTC.

V gene TRBV19 combines with J gene TRBJ1-2, with unresolved D. Germline V gives CDR1 LNHDA, CDR2 SQIVND (reference sequence). This CDR3 region has 15 residues. V lost 5 bases to trimming and J lost 1 base, with 14 bases between them. DNA for the CDR3: TGTGCCAGTAGTGTACTCAGAAATAATAACTATGGCTACACCTTC. The encoded protein is CASSVLRNNNYGYTF.

This sequence joins TRBV28 and TRBJ1-2; 11 positions agree with TRBD1. The CDR3 covers 14 residues. CDR1 MDHEN and CDR2 SYDVKM come from the germline V gene. The trim removed 3 bases at V and 4 bases at J, leaving 1 base unmatched. The CDR3 DNA reads TGTGCCAGCAGTTTCGGGACAGGGGGCTATGGCTACACCTTC. It is translated as CASSFGTGGYGYTF.

On this clone itself: The same CDR3 can be traced to other DNA sequences in this sample. This chain uses TRBV19 with TRBJ2-7; 12 bases fit TRBD1. Looked up from germline, CDR1 is LNHDA and CDR2 is SQIVND (reference sequence). The CDR3 spans 15 residues. Trimming removed 1 base from V and 3 bases from J; junction bases left unmatched: 1. CDR3 sequence: CASSIGDRGLYEQYF. The DNA for the CDR3 is TGTGCCAGTAGTATAGGGGACAGGGGGCTCTACGAGCAGTACTTC.

The chain combines TRBV28 with TRBJ1-2, with no clear D. V was trimmed by 3 bases and J by 0 bases, leaving 11 bases between them. CDR1 is MDHEN, CDR2 SYDVKM, per germline. This CDR3 has 15 residues. The DNA for the CDR3 is TGTGCCAGCAGTTTGTTCACCGGGCCTAACTATGGCTACACCTTC. It encodes CASSLFTGPNYGYTF.

This clone has just a few counts. This chain joins TRBV28 and TRBJ1-5, with TRBD1 as a possible D gene (6 bases). The CDR3 is made up of 13 amino acids. With 9 bases removed from V and 7 bases from J, the gap between germline ends came to 16 bases. CDR1 and CDR2 (germline): MDHEN, SYDVKM. DNA for the CDR3: TGTGCCAGTCAGGGGCCCCGTGGGCAGCCCCAGCATTTT. Protein product: CASQGPRGQPQHF.

This CDR3 is CASSLSGINEQFF. The CDR3 DNA sequence: TGTGCCAGCAGCTTGTCCGGGATCAATGAGCAGTTCTTC. The J gene is TRBJ2-1, the V gene TRBV5-5; D might be TRBD2 (5 bases). The CDR3 length is 13 residues. Trimming shortened V by 1 base and J by 6 bases, and 8 bases separated the two germline ends. Germline V gene data show CDR1 as SGHKS and CDR2 as YYEKEE (reference sequence).

This clone came up once. The chain carries TRBV2 and TRBJ1-5; no clear D. Trimming stripped 0 bases from V and 4 bases from J, with 16 bases between. The germline V gene encodes CDR1 SNHLY and CDR2 FYNNEI. This CDR3 is 17 amino acids long. As DNA, the CDR3 is TGTGCCAGCAGTGAAGCAAGGCGGCTCCTGCCAAATCAGCCCCAGCATTTT. This encodes CASSEARRLLPNQPQHF.

The V call is TRBV18, the J call TRBJ2-7, with 8 bases identical to TRBD1. Germline CDR1 KGHSH, CDR2 LQKENI. V lost 5 bases to trimming and J lost 3 bases; unmatched junction nucleotides: 3. The CDR3 has 13 residues. CDR3 protein: CASSLDRDYEQYF. As DNA, the CDR3 is TGTGCCAGCTCATTGGACAGGGACTACGAGCAGTACTTC.

This chain joins TRBV4-1 and TRBJ2-3; TRBD1 aligns across 7 bases. CDR3 size: 14 residues. CDR1 MGHRA and CDR2 YSYEKL come from the germline V gene. V lost 4 bases and J lost 4; bases outside the gene matches: 5. CDR3 sequence (DNA): TGCGCCAGCAGCCGACAGGGCAGCTCAGATACGCAGTATTTT. It codes for CASSRQGSSDTQYF.